This record concerns one T cell receptor beta chain sequence. This sample is part of a study of blood T cell repertoires in COVID-19. Study context: T cells, B-cell-depleted T cells, or PBMCs provided the cDNA or gDNA that served as material.

CDR3 size: 13 residues. Trimming removed 3 bases from V and 0 bases from J, with 6 bases in between. CDR1 and CDR2 (germline): GTSNPN, SVGIG (reference sequence). In the study's own analysis: How many nucleated cells were present was estimated from reference gene primer amplification. Sequencing was performed with immunoSEQ multiplex PCR; in TCRdb, only in-frame clones are kept and a portion is missing. That table supplies the V and J calls and clone size; D and trimming were determined from the DNA. There are 110,000 or so clones in the sample; around 84% occur only once, and 15% lies in the top ten.

Sequencing input: peripheral blood. V is TRBV30 and J is TRBJ2-1; D is unresolved. The sequence derives from a woman of 80 years or more with acute or convalescent COVID-19. This CDR3 is CAWRLDSYNEQFF. CDR3 nucleotide sequence: TGTGCCTGGAGACTCGACTCCTACAATGAGCAGTTCTTC.